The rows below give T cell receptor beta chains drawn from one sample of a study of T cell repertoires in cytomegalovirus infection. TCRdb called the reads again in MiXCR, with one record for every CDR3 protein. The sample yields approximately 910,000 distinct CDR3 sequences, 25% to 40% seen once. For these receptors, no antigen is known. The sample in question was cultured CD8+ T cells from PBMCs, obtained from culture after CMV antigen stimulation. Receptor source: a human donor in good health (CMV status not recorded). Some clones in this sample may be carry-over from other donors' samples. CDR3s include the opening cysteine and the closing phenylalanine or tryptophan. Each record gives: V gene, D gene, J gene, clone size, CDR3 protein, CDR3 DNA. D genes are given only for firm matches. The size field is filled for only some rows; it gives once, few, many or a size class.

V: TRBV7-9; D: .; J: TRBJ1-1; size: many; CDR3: CASSPDGAGGTEAFF; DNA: TGTGCCAGCAGCCCGGACGGGGCGGGGGGCACTGAAGCTTTCTTT
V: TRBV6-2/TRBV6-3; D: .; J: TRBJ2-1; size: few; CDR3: CASSHSLDEQFF; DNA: TGTGCCAGCAGCCACTCCTTAGATGAGCAGTTCTTC
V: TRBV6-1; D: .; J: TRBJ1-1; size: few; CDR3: CASTDWRVTEAFF; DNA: TGTGCCAGCACTGACTGGAGGGTGACTGAAGCTTTCTTT
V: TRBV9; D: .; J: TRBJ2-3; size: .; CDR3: CASSVGGNTDTQYF; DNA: TGTGCCAGCAGCGTGGGGGGAAACACAGATACGCAGTATTTT
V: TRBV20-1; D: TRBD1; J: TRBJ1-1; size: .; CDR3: CSAPRTGGFMNTEAFF; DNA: TGCAGTGCCCCCCGGACAGGGGGCTTCATGAACACTGAAGCTTTCTTT
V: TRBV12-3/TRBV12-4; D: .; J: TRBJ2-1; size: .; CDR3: CASSLTAYSYNEQFF; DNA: TGTGCCAGCAGTTTAACGGCTTACTCCTACAATGAGCAGTTCTTC
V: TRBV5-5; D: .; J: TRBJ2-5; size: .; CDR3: CASSPYMMETQYF; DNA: TGTGCCAGCAGCCCTTACATGATGGAGACCCAGTACTTC
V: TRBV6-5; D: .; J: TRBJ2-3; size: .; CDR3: CASSSRDPESTDTQYF; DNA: TGTGCCAGCAGTAGCCGGGACCCCGAGAGCACAGATACGCAGTATTTT
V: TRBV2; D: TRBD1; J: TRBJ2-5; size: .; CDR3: CASSGDREQETQYF; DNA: TGTGCCAGCAGTGGAGACAGGGAACAAGAGACCCAGTACTTC
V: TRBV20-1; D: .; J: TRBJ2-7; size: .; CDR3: CSAREISSYEQYF; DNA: TGCAGTGCTAGAGAGATTAGCTCCTACGAGCAGTACTTC
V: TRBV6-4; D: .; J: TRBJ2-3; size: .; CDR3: CASSDSQGTSTDTQYF; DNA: TGTGCCAGCAGCGACTCACAGGGAACTAGCACAGATACGCAGTATTTT
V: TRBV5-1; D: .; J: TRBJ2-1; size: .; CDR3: CASSSPRDGRNNEQFF; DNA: TGCGCCAGCAGCTCCCCCCGGGACGGAAGAAACAATGAGCAGTTCTTC
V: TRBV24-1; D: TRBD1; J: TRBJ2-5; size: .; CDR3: CATSEPGQGLQETQYF; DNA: TGTGCCACCAGTGAACCGGGACAGGGTCTCCAAGAGACCCAGTACTTC
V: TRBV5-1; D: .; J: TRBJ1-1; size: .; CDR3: CASSLEGDFEAFF; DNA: TGCGCCAGCAGCTTAGAAGGGGACTTTGAAGCTTTCTTT
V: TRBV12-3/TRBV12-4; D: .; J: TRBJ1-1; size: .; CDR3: CTSREGLEAFF; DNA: TGTACCAGCAGGGAAGGACTAGAAGCTTTCTTT
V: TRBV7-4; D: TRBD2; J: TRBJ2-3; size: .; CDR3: CANQRAGGGTDTQYF; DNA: TGTGCCAACCAGAGAGCGGGGGGAGGAACAGATACGCAGTATTTT
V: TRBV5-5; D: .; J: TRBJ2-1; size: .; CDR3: CASSWVSNEQFF; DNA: TGTGCCAGCAGCTGGGTAAGCAATGAGCAGTTCTTC
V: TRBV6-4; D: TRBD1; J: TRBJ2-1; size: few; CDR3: CASSDGDRGYDEQFF; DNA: TGTGCCAGCAGTGACGGGGACAGGGGTTACGATGAGCAGTTCTTC
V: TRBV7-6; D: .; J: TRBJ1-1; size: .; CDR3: CASSLTTDTEAFF; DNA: TGTGCCAGCAGCTTGACAACAGACACTGAAGCTTTCTTT
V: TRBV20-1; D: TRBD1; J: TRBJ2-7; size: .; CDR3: CSARDRGPYEQYF; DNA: TGCAGTGCTAGGGACAGGGGACCCTACGAGCAGTACTTC
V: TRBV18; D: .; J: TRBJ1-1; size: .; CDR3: CASSPTPMGPRDTEAFF; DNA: TGTGCCAGCTCACCAACTCCTATGGGCCCGCGGGACACTGAAGCTTTCTTT
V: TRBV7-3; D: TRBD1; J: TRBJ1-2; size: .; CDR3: CASSPRTGVNYGYTF; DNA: TGTGCCAGCAGCCCGAGGACAGGGGTAAACTATGGCTACACCTTC
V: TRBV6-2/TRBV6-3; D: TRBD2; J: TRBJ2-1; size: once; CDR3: CASSFWVSGGYNEQFF; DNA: TGTGCCAGCAGTTTCTGGGTCAGCGGGGGCTACAATGAGCAGTTCTTC
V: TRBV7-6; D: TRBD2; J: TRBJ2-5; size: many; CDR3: CASSITGGRGAETQYF; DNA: TGTGCCAGCAGCATCACGGGAGGGCGCGGGGCCGAGACCCAGTACTTC
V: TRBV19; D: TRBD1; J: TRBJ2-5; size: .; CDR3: CASSLTGGPETQYF; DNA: TGTGCCAGTAGCCTTACAGGGGGCCCAGAGACCCAGTACTTC
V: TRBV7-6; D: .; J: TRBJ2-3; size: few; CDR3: CASSLAIKDTQYF; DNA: TGTGCCAGCAGCTTAGCGATCAAGGATACGCAGTATTTT
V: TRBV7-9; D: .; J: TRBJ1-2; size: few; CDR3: CASRDDIGADGGYTF; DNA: TGTGCCAGCAGAGACGACATAGGGGCGGACGGTGGCTACACCTTC
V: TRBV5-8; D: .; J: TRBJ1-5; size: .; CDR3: CASSFPGPGVQPQHF; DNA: TGTGCCAGCAGCTTCCCCGGACCCGGGGTTCAGCCCCAGCATTTT
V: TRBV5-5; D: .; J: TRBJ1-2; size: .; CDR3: CASSLRVVGNYGYTF; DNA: TGTGCCAGCAGCTTGCGTGTAGTGGGTAACTATGGCTACACCTTC
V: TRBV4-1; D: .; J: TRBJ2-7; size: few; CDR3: CASSLKDSNPYEQYF; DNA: TGCGCCAGCAGCCTGAAGGACAGCAACCCCTACGAGCAGTACTTC
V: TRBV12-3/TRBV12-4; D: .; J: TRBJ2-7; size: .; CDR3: CASSSHPAYEQYF; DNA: TGTGCCAGCAGTTCCCACCCAGCCTACGAGCAGTACTTC
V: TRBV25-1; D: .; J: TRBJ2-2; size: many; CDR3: CASSEYMGPGELFF; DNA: TGTGCCAGCAGTGAATATATGGGTCCCGGGGAGCTGTTTTTT
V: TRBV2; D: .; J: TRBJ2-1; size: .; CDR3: CASSVDSATYNEQFF; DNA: TGTGCCAGCAGTGTCGATAGCGCGACGTACAATGAGCAGTTCTTC
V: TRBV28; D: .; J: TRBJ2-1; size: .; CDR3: CASSLLGIGEYNEQFF; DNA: TGTGCCAGCAGTCTGTTAGGGATAGGGGAATACAATGAGCAGTTCTTC